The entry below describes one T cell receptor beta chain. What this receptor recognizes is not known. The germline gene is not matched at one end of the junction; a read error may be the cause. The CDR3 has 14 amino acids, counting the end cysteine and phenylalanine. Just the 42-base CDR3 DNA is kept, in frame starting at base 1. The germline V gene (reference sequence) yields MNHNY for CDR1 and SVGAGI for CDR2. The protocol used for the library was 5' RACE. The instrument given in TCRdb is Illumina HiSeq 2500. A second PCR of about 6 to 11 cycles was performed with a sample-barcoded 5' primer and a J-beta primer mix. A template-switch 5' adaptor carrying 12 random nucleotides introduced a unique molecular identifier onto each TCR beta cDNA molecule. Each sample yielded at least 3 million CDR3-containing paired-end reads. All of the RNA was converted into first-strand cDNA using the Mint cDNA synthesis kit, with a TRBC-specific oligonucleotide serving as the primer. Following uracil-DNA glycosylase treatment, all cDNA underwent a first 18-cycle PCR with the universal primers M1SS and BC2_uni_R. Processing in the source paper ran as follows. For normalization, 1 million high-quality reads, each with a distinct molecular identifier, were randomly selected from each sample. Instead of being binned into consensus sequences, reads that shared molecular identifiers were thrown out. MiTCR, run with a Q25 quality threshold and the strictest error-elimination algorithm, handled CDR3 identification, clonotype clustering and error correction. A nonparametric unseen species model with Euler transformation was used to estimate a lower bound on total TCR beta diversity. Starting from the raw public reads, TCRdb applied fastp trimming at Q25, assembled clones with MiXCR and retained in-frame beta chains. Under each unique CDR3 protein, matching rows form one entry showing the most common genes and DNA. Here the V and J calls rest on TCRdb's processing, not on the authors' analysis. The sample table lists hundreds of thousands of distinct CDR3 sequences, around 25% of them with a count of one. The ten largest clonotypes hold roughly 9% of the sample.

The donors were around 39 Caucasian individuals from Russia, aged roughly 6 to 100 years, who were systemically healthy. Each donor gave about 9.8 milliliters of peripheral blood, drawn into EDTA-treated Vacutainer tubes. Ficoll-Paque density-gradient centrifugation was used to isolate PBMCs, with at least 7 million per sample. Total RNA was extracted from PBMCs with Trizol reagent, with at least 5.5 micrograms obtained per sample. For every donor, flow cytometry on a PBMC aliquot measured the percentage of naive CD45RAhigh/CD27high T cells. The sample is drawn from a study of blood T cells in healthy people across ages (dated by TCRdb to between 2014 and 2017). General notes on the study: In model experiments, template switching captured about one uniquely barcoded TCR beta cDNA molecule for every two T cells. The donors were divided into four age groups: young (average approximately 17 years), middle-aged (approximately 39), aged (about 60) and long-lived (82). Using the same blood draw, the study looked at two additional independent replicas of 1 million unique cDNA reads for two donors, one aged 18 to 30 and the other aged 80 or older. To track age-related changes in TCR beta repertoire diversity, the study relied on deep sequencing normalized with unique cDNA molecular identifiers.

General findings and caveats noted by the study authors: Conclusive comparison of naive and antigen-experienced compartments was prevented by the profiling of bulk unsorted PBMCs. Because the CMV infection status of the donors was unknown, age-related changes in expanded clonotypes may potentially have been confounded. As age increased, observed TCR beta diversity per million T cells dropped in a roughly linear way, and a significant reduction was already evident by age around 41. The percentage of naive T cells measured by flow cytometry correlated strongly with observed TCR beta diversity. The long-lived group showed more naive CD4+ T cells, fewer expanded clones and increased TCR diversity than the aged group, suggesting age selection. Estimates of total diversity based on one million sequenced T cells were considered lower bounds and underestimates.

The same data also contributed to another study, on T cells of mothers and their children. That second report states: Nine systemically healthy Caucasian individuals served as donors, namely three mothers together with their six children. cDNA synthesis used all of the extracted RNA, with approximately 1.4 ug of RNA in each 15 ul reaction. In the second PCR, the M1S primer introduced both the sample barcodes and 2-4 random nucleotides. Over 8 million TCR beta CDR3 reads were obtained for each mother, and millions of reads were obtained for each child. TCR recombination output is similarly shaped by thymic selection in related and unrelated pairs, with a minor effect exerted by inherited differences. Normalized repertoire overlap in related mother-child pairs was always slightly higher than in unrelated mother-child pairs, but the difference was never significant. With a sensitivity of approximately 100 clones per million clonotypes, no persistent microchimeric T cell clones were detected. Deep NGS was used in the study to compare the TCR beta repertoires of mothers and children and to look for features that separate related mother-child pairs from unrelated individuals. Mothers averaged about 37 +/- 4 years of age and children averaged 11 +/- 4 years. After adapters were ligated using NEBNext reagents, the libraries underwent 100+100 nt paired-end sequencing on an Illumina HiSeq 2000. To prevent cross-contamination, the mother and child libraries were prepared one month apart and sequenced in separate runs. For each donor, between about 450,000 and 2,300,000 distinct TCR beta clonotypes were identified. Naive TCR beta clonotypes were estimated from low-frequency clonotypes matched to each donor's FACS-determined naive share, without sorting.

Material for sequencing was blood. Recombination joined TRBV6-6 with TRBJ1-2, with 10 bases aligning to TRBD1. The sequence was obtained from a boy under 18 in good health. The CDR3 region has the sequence CASKTGTGDYGHTF. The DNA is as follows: TGTGCCAGTAAGACCGGGACAGGGGACTATGGCCACACCTTC.